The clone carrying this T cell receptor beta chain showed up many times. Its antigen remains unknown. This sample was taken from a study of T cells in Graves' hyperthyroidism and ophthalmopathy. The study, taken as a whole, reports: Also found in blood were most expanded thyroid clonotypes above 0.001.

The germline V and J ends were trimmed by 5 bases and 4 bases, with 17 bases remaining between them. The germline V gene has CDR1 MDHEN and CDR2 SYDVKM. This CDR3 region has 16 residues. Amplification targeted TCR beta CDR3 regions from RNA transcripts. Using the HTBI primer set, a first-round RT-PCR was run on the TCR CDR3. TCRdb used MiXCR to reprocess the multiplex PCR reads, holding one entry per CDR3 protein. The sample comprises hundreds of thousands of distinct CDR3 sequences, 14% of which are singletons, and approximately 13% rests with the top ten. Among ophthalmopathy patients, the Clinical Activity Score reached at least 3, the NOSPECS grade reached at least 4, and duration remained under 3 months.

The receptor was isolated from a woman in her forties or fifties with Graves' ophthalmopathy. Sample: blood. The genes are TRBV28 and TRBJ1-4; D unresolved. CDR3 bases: TGTGCCAGCAGTCCATACACCCTTCCCAATAATGAAAAACTGTTTTTT. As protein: CASSPYTLPNNEKLFF.